Sequencing of this T cell receptor (beta chain) was carried out in a study of CD8 T cells in ankylosing spondylitis. The CDR3 length is 14 residues. V was trimmed by 1 base and J by 7 bases, leaving 11 bases between them. Germline V gene data show CDR1 as SGHTA and CDR2 as FQGNSA. MiXCR was run by TCRdb on the 5' RACE reads, yielding one entry per CDR3 protein. The sample shows 200,000 to 250,000 distinct CDR3 sequences, around a quarter of them seen only once. This clonotype showed up many times. Its antigen is unidentified. Study-level points and caveats: A TCR beta motif of several highly homologous variants seemed to mark ankylosing spondylitis blood.

The chain is built from TRBV7-2 and TRBJ1-5; D ambiguous. Sequenced sample: blood, either unsorted or a sorted T cell fraction (not recorded which). This TCR came from a male donor with ankylosing spondylitis or in good health (not recorded which). The DNA for the CDR3 is TGTGCCAGCAGCTTAGTCTGGGTGGACCAGCCCCAGCATTTT. Translated, it gives CASSLVWVDQPQHF.